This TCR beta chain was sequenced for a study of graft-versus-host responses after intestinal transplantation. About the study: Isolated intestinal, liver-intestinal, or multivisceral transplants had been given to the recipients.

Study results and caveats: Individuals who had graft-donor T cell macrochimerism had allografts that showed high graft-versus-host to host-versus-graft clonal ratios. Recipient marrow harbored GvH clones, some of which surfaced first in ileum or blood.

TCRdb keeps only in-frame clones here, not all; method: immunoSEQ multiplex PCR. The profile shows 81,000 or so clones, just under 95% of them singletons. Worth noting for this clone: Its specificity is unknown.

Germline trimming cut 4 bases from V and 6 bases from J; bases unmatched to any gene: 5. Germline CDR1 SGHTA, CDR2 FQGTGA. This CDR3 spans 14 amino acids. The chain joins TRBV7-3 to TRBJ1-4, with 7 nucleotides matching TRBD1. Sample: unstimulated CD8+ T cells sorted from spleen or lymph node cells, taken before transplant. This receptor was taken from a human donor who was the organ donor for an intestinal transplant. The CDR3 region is CASSSSTGYEKLFF. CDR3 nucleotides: TGTGCCAGCAGCTCATCGACAGGGTATGAAAAACTGTTTTTT.